This is a list of T cell receptor beta chains from one sample in a study of blood T cell repertoires in COVID-19. This table comes from immunoSEQ multiplex PCR, and its TCRdb copy is limited to in-frame clones, with some not included. This table holds around 140,000 clones, 87% found once. Source material: peripheral blood. Source of these receptors: a man between 50 and 59 years old with active COVID-19. The CDR3 runs from the conserved cysteine through the conserved F or W. A D gene is named only where the DNA matches it firmly. Not all rows give a size; the values are once, few, many and, for expanded clones, a class.

D gene	CDR3 length	V gene	J gene	clone size	CDR3 protein	CDR3 DNA
NA	15	TRBV9	TRBJ1-5	NA	CASSAGGGSNQPQHF	TGTGCCAGCAGCGCGGGTGGGGGGAGCAATCAGCCCCAGCATTTT
NA	13	TRBV25-1	TRBJ1-4	NA	CASSEGGNEKLFF	TGTGCCAGCAGTGAGGGGGGGAATGAAAAACTGTTTTTT
NA	14	TRBV29-1	TRBJ1-6	NA	CSVQSGGLNSPLHF	TGCAGCGTGCAGTCCGGGGGGCTTAATTCACCCCTCCACTTT
TRBD2	15	TRBV6-4	TRBJ2-1	NA	CASSGERGAYNEQFF	TGTGCCAGCAGTGGTGAGCGGGGGGCTTACAATGAGCAGTTCTTC
TRBD1	16	TRBV7-9	TRBJ2-7	NA	CASSFRPDRGTGEQYF	TGTGCCAGCAGCTTCAGACCCGACAGGGGAACGGGCGAGCAGTACTTC
NA	13	TRBV7-9	TRBJ2-1	NA	CASSTLRRDEQFF	TGTGCCAGCAGCACCTTAAGGCGGGATGAGCAGTTCTTC
TRBD1	15	TRBV5-1	TRBJ1-1	NA	CASSYSGQMNTEAFF	TGCGCCAGCAGCTATTCGGGACAGATGAACACTGAAGCTTTCTTT
NA	15	TRBV7-9	TRBJ1-1	NA	CASSSYTGSWAEAFF	TGTGCCAGCAGCTCTTATACAGGGTCTTGGGCTGAAGCTTTCTTT
NA	15	TRBV5-6	TRBJ1-1	NA	CASSSQGNGRTEAFF	TGTGCCAGCAGCTCCCAGGGAAATGGTCGGACTGAAGCTTTCTTT
NA	14	TRBV7-2	TRBJ2-7	NA	CASSLNRMVHEQYF	TGTGCCAGCAGCTTAAACAGGATGGTCCACGAGCAGTACTTC
NA	16	TRBV10-3	TRBJ1-5	few	CAISESGTGSNQPQHF	TGTGCCATCAGTGAGTCGGGTACAGGTAGCAATCAGCCCCAGCATTTT
NA	16	TRBV7-2	TRBJ2-1	NA	CASSPFTGSHNNEQFF	TGTGCCAGCAGCCCTTTTACCGGGTCCCACAACAATGAGCAGTTCTTC
TRBD1	15	TRBV10-3	TRBJ1-6	NA	CAISGGQGQSSPLHF	TGTGCCATCAGTGGCGGACAGGGTCAGAGTTCACCCCTCCACTTT
NA	14	TRBV7-9	TRBJ2-5	NA	CASSSTAQGETQYF	TGTGCCAGCAGCTCTACAGCCCAGGGAGAGACCCAGTACTTC
NA	12	TRBV5-4	TRBJ1-4	NA	CASSTGGERLFF	TGTGCCAGCAGTACCGGGGGGGAAAGACTGTTTTTT
NA	14	TRBV3-1/TRBV3-2	TRBJ1-2	NA	CASSQGGSGNGYTF	TGTGCCAGCAGCCAAGGGGGGAGCGGGAATGGCTACACCTTC
NA	12	TRBV3-1/TRBV3-2	TRBJ2-7	NA	CASSLRGGEQYF	TGTGCCAGCAGCCTCCGGGGAGGCGAGCAGTACTTC
TRBD2	17	TRBV7-9	TRBJ2-3	NA	CASRRASGGTSTDTQYF	TGTGCCAGCCGGAGGGCTAGCGGGGGAACTAGCACAGATACGCAGTATTTT
NA	14	TRBV2	TRBJ2-1	NA	CASTADRSYNEQFF	TGTGCCAGCACCGCGGACAGAAGTTACAATGAGCAGTTCTTC
TRBD1	17	TRBV3-1/TRBV3-2	TRBJ2-2	NA	CASSRSGTGVNTGELFF	TGTGCCAGCAGCCGCTCCGGGACAGGGGTTAACACCGGGGAGCTGTTTTTT
NA	14	TRBV29-1	TRBJ2-7	few	CSVEEGRETYEQYF	TGCAGCGTTGAAGAGGGTCGGGAGACCTACGAGCAGTACTTC
TRBD2	17	TRBV5-1	TRBJ2-1	NA	CASSFLGTSGSYNEQFF	TGCGCCAGCAGCTTCTTGGGGACTAGCGGGTCCTACAATGAGCAGTTCTTC
NA	15	TRBV6-1	TRBJ2-7	NA	CASSQGDLSEGEQYF	TGTGCCAGCAGTCAAGGGGACTTATCCGAGGGAGAGCAGTACTTC
TRBD2	17	TRBV9	TRBJ2-5	once	CASSARGGTISLGTQYF	TGTGCCAGCAGCGCGAGGGGAGGGACCATTAGTCTTGGGACCCAGTACTTC